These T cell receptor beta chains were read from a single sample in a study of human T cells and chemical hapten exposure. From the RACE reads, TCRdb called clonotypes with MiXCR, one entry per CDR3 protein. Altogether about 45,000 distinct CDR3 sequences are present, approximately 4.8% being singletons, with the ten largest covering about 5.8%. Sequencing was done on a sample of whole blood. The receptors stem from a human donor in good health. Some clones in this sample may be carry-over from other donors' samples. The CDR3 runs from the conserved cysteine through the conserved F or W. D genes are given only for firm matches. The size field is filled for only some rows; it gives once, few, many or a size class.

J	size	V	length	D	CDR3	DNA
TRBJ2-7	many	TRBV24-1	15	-	CATSDADSHPYEQYF	TGTGCCACCAGTGATGCGGACAGCCACCCCTACGAGCAGTACTTC
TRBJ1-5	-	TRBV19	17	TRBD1	CASSYRPIGQGRQPQHF	TGTGCCAGTAGTTATCGGCCCATCGGACAGGGCAGGCAGCCCCAGCATTTT
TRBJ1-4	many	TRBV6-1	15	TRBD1	CASKGAGTTNEKLFF	TGTGCCAGCAAGGGGGCGGGGACAACTAATGAAAAACTGTTTTTT
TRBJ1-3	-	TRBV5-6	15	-	CASSLTVIPGNTIYF	TGTGCCAGCAGCTTAACGGTTATTCCTGGAAACACCATATATTTT
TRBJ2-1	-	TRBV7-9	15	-	CASSSLARSYNEQFF	TGTGCCAGCAGTTCCCTAGCGAGATCCTACAATGAGCAGTTCTTC
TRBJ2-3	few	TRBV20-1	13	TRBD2	CSATGRAGDTQYF	TGCAGTGCTACCGGGAGGGCGGGAGATACGCAGTATTTT
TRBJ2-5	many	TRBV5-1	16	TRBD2	CASSLGPGRATETQYF	TGCGCCAGCAGCTTGGGACCCGGGAGGGCCACAGAGACCCAGTACTTC
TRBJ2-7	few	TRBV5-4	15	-	CASSFETGTKGEQYF	TGTGCCAGCAGCTTCGAGACCGGGACGAAGGGCGAGCAGTACTTC
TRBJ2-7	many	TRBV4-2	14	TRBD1	CASSHVGTAHEQYF	TGTGCCAGCAGCCATGTAGGGACAGCCCACGAGCAGTACTTC
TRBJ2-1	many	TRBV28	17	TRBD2	CASSPGKAGGSYNEQFF	TGTGCCAGCAGTCCCGGGAAGGCGGGAGGAAGCTACAATGAGCAGTTCTTC
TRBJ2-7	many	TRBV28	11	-	CASSARYEQYF	TGTGCCAGCAGTGCCCGCTACGAGCAGTACTTC
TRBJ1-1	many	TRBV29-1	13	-	CSVEDNRNTEAFF	TGCAGCGTTGAAGACAACAGGAACACTGAAGCTTTCTTT
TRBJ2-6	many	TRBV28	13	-	CASTDSGANVLTF	TGTGCCAGCACCGACTCTGGGGCCAACGTCCTGACTTTC
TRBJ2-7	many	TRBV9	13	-	CASSVEGAYEQYF	TGTGCCAGCAGCGTGGAGGGGGCCTACGAGCAGTACTTC
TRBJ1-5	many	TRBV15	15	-	CATSFTGVSNQPQHF	TGTGCCACCAGCTTTACGGGAGTTAGCAATCAGCCCCAGCATTTT
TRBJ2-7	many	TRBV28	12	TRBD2	CASSLGLAEQYF	TGTGCCAGCAGTTTAGGACTAGCGGAGCAGTACTTC
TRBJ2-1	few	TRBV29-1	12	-	CSVVGDIVEQFF	TGCAGCGTTGTAGGGGACATTGTTGAGCAGTTCTTC
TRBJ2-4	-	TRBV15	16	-	CATSSFNRVAKNIQYF	TGTGCCACCAGCAGCTTTAACAGGGTAGCCAAAAACATTCAGTACTTC
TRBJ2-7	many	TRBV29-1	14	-	CSVTPDRSSYEQYF	TGCAGCGTAACCCCGGACCGGAGCTCCTACGAGCAGTACTTC
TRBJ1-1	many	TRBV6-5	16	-	CASSYLVASRAAEAFF	TGTGCCAGCAGTTACTTGGTTGCGAGTAGAGCGGCGGAAGCTTTCTTT
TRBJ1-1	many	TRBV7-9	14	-	CASSLGDRNTEAFF	TGTGCCAGCAGCTTAGGTGACAGGAACACTGAAGCTTTCTTT
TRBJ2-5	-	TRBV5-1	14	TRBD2	CASSRLGGKETQYF	TGCGCCAGCAGCCGGCTGGGGGGGAAAGAGACCCAGTACTTC
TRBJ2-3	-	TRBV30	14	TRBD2	CAWTASGRVGTQYF	TGTGCCTGGACGGCTAGCGGGAGGGTCGGTACGCAGTATTTT
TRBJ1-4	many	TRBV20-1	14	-	CSARSLIGREKLFF	TGCAGTGCTAGATCGCTGATAGGACGAGAAAAACTGTTTTTT
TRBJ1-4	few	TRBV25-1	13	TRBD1	CASSVTGEGKLFF	TGTGCCAGCAGTGTCACAGGGGAGGGAAAACTGTTTTTT
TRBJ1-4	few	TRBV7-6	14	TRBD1	CASSSYRGLEKLFF	TGTGCCAGCAGCTCTTACAGGGGTCTCGAAAAACTGTTTTTT
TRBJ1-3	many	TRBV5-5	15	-	CASSPDGISGNTIYF	TGTGCCAGCAGTCCGGACGGAATCTCTGGAAACACCATATATTTT
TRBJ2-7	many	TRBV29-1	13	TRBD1	CSVSTGGSDEQYF	TGCAGCGTTTCGACAGGGGGGTCAGACGAGCAGTACTTC
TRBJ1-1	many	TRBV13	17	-	CASSLGGWGSMNTEAFF	TGTGCCAGCAGCTTAGGTGGTTGGGGATCTATGAACACTGAAGCTTTCTTT
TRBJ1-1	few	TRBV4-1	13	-	CASSRTSNTEAFF	TGCGCCAGCAGCCGAACATCGAACACTGAAGCTTTCTTT
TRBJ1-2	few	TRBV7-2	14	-	CASSRDTRNYGYTF	TGTGCCAGCAGCCGGGACACCCGCAACTATGGCTACACCTTC
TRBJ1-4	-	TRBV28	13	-	CASSRPTNEKLFF	TGTGCCAGCAGTAGGCCTACTAATGAAAAACTGTTTTTT
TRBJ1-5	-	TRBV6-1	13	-	CASSHRSNQPQHF	TGTGCCAGCAGCCATCGCAGCAATCAGCCCCAGCATTTT
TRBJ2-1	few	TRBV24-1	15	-	CATSDLKGRVGEQFF	TGTGCCACCAGTGATTTAAAGGGGCGGGTCGGTGAGCAGTTCTTC
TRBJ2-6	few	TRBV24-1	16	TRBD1	CATSDAGGHGANVLTF	TGTGCCACCAGTGACGCAGGGGGCCACGGGGCCAACGTCCTGACTTTC
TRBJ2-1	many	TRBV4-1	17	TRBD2	CASSQVGAGGPRNEQFF	TGCGCCAGCAGCCAAGTTGGAGCGGGAGGGCCTCGCAATGAGCAGTTCTTC
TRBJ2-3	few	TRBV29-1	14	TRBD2	CSVAERERTDTQYF	TGCAGCGTTGCCGAGCGGGAGAGGACAGATACGCAGTATTTT
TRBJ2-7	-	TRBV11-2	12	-	CASSPGVYEQYF	TGTGCCAGCAGCCCCGGGGTTTACGAGCAGTACTTC
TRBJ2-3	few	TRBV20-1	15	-	CSARDPQVPTDTQYF	TGCAGTGCTAGAGATCCCCAGGTGCCCACAGATACGCAGTATTTT
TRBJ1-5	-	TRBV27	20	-	CASSLSLRGPGKGSNQPQHF	TGTGCCAGCAGTTTATCGCTTAGGGGTCCGGGGAAAGGGAGCAATCAGCCCCAGCATTTT
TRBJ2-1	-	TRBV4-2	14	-	CASSQDGYQRGQFF	TGTGCCAGCAGCCAAGATGGCTACCAGAGGGGGCAGTTCTTC
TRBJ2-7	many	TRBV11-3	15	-	CASSFGTGPWYEQYF	TGTGCCAGCAGCTTCGGTACAGGACCTTGGTACGAGCAGTACTTC
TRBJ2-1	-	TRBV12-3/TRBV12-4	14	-	CASSHFLEGGEQFF	TGTGCCAGCAGTCATTTTCTCGAGGGGGGCGAGCAGTTCTTC
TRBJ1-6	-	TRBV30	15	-	CAWRSGSSYNSPLHF	TGTGCCTGGAGGTCGGGGAGCTCCTATAATTCACCCCTCCACTTT
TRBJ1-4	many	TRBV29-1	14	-	CSVERRRGAEKLFF	TGCAGCGTTGAACGGCGGAGGGGAGCCGAAAAACTGTTTTTT
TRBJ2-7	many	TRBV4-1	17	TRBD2	CASSQVGGLADHYEQYF	TGCGCCAGCAGCCAAGTCGGGGGACTAGCGGACCACTACGAGCAGTACTTC
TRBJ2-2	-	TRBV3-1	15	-	CASSHGHMNTGELFF	TGTGCCAGCAGCCATGGACACATGAACACCGGGGAGCTGTTTTTT
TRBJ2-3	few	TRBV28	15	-	CASARGGAQTDTQYF	TGTGCCAGCGCCCGGGGAGGAGCACAGACAGATACGCAGTATTTT
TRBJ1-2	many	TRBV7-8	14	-	CASSLGGSTYGYTF	TGTGCCAGCAGCTTAGGGGGGAGTACTTATGGCTACACCTTC
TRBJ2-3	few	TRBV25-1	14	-	CASSESGTFSTQYF	TGTGCCAGCAGTGAATCCGGGACCTTCAGTACGCAGTATTTT
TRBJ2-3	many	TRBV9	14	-	CASSVGPTTDTQYF	TGTGCCAGCAGCGTAGGGCCAACTACAGATACGCAGTATTTT
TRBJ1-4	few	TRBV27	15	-	CASSLSVHGNEKLFF	TGTGCCAGCAGTTTATCGGTGCACGGGAATGAAAAACTGTTTTTT
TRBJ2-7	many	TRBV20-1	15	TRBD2	CSASGLAAASYEQYF	TGCAGTGCTAGTGGTCTAGCGGCTGCTTCCTACGAGCAGTACTTC
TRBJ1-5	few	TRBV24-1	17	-	CATSGLRGSDSNQPQHF	TGTGCCACCAGTGGTCTAAGGGGCTCCGATAGCAATCAGCCCCAGCATTTT
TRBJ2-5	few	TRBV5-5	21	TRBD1	CASSLAVSSGQGIAGGVTQYF	TGTGCCAGCAGCTTGGCGGTGTCGTCGGGACAGGGGATCGCCGGAGGTGTGACCCAGTACTTC
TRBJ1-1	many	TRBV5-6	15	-	CASGPQTGMNTEAFF	TGTGCCAGCGGACCTCAGACAGGCATGAACACTGAAGCTTTCTTT
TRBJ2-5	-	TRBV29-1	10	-	CSVDSETQYF	TGCAGCGTTGACTCAGAGACCCAGTACTTC
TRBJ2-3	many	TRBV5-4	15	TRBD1	CASSLFGQGADTQYF	TGTGCCAGCAGCTTATTTGGACAGGGGGCAGATACGCAGTATTTT
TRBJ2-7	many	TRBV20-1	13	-	CSASTGISYEQYF	TGCAGTGCTAGTACAGGGATCTCCTATGAGCAGTACTTC
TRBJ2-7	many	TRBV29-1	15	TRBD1	CSVDLGKGQTAEQYF	TGCAGCGTTGACTTGGGAAAGGGACAGACGGCCGAGCAGTACTTC